The 3 T cell receptor beta chains reported below all come from one sample, sequenced in a study of blood T cell repertoires in COVID-19. Sequencing was performed with immunoSEQ multiplex PCR; in TCRdb, only in-frame clones are kept and a portion is missing. The data contain about 220,000 clones, 80% to 85% of them seen just once; the ten biggest clones take up about 5.6%. Sequenced input: peripheral blood. These receptor sequences come from a woman between 65 and 79 years old with COVID-19, enrolled during active disease.

J is TRBJ2-5 and V is TRBV7-2; D is undetermined. CDR1 SGHTA and CDR2 FQGNSA come from the germline V gene. V lost 3 bases and J 5 bases, leaving 22 bases between the germline ends. This CDR3 has 17 residues. The CDR3 is CASSFKRESLLKETQYF. DNA for the CDR3: TGTGCCAGCAGCTTTAAGAGAGAAAGTCTTCTCAAGGAGACCCAGTACTTC.

This clone was found a few times. The chain carries TRBV2 and TRBJ2-7; perhaps TRBD2 as D (6 bases). CDR3 length: 12 residues. Germline CDR1 and CDR2: SNHLY and FYNNEI. Trimming took off 4 bases at V and 3 bases at J, with 7 bases between the two ends. CDR3: CASSGGVYEQYF. Written as DNA, the CDR3 is TGTGCCAGCAGTGGCGGGGTCTACGAGCAGTACTTC.

Only a few counts were recorded for this clone. This rearrangement joins TRBV7-2 to TRBJ2-1; 10 nucleotides align to TRBD2. In germline, CDR1 is SGHTA, CDR2 FQGNSA. The CDR3 has 14 amino acids. V dropped 8 bases and J dropped 4; count of bases not matched to a gene: 5. The CDR3 bases are TGTGCCAGCTCAGCGGGAGGGCCTTACAATGAGCAGTTCTTC. Residues: CASSAGGPYNEQFF.